This paragraph covers one T cell receptor beta chain sequence. The sample comes from a study of blood T cell repertoires in COVID-19. Study-wide background: COVID-19 samples from acute and convalescent phases originated in the United States, Italy and Spain. Sample material is recorded as cDNA or gDNA derived from T cells, B-cell-depleted T cells, or PBMCs.

Per the original methods: Estimation of nucleated cell counts was performed using reference gene primer amplification. TCRdb keeps only in-frame clones here, not all; method: immunoSEQ multiplex PCR. The V and J calls and the clone size are those of that table, but D and trimming were determined from the DNA. The data hold about 71,000 clones, with roughly 80% observed a single time. The CDR3 covers 13 residues. Germline CDR1 SSHAT, CDR2 FNYEAQ (reference sequence). V trimming: 5 bases; J trimming: 6 bases; junction bases outside the gene matches: 7. The TCR was taken from a man aged 70 or older with acute or convalescent COVID-19. The sequencing input was peripheral blood. The V call is TRBV7-7, the J call TRBJ2-7; TRBD1 aligns across 7 bases. The DNA for the CDR3 is TGTGCCAGCAGCCCCGACAGGGTAGGCGAGCAGTACTTC. Encoded protein: CASSPDRVGEQYF.